This T cell receptor (beta chain) comes out of a study of T cell repertoires in cytomegalovirus infection. Study context: CMV infection together with matching HLA type was indicated by public TCR beta signatures.

Study observations and caveats: In two of eight donors, the top clonotype was HLA-C-restricted CMV-specific.

This clonotype occurred many times. Its target is unknown. The CDR3 is made up of 14 amino acids. Trimming stripped 6 bases from V and 5 bases from J, with 14 bases between. Germline V gene sequence: CDR1 MNHNS, CDR2 SASEGT. TCRdb fed the reads into MiXCR, producing one record per CDR3 protein. Of about 100,000 distinct CDR3 sequences listed, 16% are singletons. The sample comprised PBMCs. The source of this sequence is a human donor in good health (CMV status not recorded). Some clones in this sample may be carry-over from other donors' samples. The chain carries TRBV6-1 and TRBJ1-5; no clear D. The CDR3 spells CASRGLPPHQPQHF. CDR3 in DNA: TGTGCCAGCAGGGGATTGCCACCACATCAGCCCCAGCATTTT.